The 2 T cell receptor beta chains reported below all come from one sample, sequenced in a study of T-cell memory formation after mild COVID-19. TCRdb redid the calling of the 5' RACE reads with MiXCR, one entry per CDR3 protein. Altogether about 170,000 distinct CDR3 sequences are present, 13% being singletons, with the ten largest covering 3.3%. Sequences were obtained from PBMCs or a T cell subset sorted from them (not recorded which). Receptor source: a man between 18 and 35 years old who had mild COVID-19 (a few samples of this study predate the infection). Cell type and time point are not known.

The CDR3 loop is CASSRTREGGYTF. DNA for the CDR3: TGTGCCAGCAGCCGCACCAGGGAGGGGGGCTACACCTTC. The rearrangement links TRBV7-2 to TRBJ1-2, with D tentatively TRBD1 (5 bases). Germline lookup yields CDR1 SGHTA and CDR2 FQGNSA. With 5 bases removed from V and 8 bases from J, the gap between germline ends came to 15 bases. The CDR3 is 13 residues long.

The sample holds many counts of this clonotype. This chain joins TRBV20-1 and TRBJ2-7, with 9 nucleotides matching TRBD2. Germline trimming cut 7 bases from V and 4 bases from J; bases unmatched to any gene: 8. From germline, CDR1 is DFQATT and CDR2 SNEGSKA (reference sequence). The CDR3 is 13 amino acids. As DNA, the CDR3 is TGCAGTGGACGGCCGGCGGGAGGGTACGAGCAGTACTTC. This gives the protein CSGRPAGGYEQYF.